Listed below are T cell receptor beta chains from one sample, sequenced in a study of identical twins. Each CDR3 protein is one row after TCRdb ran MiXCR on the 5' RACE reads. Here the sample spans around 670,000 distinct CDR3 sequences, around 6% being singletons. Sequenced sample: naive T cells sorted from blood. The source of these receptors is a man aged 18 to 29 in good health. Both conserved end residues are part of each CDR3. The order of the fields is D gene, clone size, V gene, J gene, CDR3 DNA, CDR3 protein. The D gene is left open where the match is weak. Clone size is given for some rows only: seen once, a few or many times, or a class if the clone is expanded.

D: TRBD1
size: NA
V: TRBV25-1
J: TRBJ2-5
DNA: TGTGCCAGCAGTCCCCCCACAGACAGGGGGCTTATGGAGACCCAGTACTTC
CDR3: CASSPPTDRGLMETQYF

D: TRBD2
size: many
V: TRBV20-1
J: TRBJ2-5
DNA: TGCAGTGCTAACCGGGAGGCCCAGTACTTC
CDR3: CSANREAQYF

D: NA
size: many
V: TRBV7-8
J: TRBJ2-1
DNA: TGTGCCAGCAGCACCAGCGGTCCCAGCTCCTACAATGAGCAGTTCTTC
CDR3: CASSTSGPSSYNEQFF

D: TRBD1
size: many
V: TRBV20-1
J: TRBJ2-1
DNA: TGCAACCCGGGACAGCCGACCCCTGAGCAGTTCTTC
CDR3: CNPGQPTPEQFF

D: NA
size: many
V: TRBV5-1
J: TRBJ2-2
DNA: TGCGCCAGCAGCCCGGACGGGGTCGGGGAGCTGTTTTTT
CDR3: CASSPDGVGELFF

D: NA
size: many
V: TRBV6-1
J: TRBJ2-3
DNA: TGTGCCAGCATGAGAGGAGCGGGAGATACGCAGTATTTT
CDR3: CASMRGAGDTQYF

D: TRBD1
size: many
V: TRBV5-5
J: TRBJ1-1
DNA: TGTGCCAGCAGCTCGCGGGACAGGGCAGAAGCTTTCTTT
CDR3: CASSSRDRAEAFF

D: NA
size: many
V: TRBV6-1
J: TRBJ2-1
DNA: TGTGCCAGCAGTGAATCGGTGGAGGAGCAGTTCTTC
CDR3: CASSESVEEQFF

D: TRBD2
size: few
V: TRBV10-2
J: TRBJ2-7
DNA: TGCGCCAGCAGTGAGCTCCCTCCGGGAGGAGGGGAGCAGTACTTC
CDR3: CASSELPPGGGEQYF

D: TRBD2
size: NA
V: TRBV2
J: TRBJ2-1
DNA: TGTGCCAGCCCCATAGGACTAGCGGGACAGAACTACAATGAGCAGTTCTTC
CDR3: CASPIGLAGQNYNEQFF

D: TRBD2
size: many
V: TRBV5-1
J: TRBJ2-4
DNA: TGCGCCAGCAGCGTCGGTAGCGGGAGGAACATTCAGTACTTC
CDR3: CASSVGSGRNIQYF

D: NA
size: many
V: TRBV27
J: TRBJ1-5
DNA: TGTGCCAGCAGTTCGACGGACCATAGCAATCAGCCCCAGCATTTT
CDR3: CASSSTDHSNQPQHF

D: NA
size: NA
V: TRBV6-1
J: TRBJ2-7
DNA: TGTGCCAGCAGTATTGACGCGACAAGCTACTCCTACGAGCAGTACTTC
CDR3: CASSIDATSYSYEQYF

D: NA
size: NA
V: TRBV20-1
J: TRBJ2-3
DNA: TGCAGTGCTAGAGATATCGGGGCCTGGACAGATACGCAGTATTTT
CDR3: CSARDIGAWTDTQYF

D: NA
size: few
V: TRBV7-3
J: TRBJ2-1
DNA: TGTGCCAGCAGCTTACGCCGGGATGATGTCAATGAGCAGTTCTTC
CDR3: CASSLRRDDVNEQFF

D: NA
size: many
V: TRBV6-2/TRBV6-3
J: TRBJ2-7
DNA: TGTGCCAGCTCAGGACGAAGCTCCTACGAGCAGTACTTC
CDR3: CASSGRSSYEQYF

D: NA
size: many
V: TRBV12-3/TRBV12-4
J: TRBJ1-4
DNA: TGTGCCAGCACCATCGCGGGCGTGGAAAAACTGTTTTTT
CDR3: CASTIAGVEKLFF

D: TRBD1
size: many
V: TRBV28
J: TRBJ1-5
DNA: TGTGCCAGCAGTCAAAGGACAGGGCTGCCCCGTAATCAGCCCCAGCATTTT
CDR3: CASSQRTGLPRNQPQHF